The rows below give T cell receptor beta chains drawn from one sample of a study of STAT5B mutations in CD4+ large granular lymphocyte leukemia. Repertoires were generated with immunoSEQ multiplex PCR, while TCRdb's copy carries only in-frame clones and drops some. The data show about 28,000 clones, roughly 75% seen once. The specimen was CD4+ T cells from blood buffy coats. Receptor source: a human donor in good health. Each CDR3 is given with its conserved first and last residue. D genes are given only for firm matches. Size values are once, few and many counts, or a class for expanded clones, and some rows have none.

size	length	V	J	D	DNA	CDR3
few	13	TRBV19	TRBJ1-2	TRBD1	TGTGCCAGTAGTATTGACAGGGACTATGGCTACACCTTC	CASSIDRDYGYTF
NA	17	TRBV9	TRBJ2-2	TRBD2	TGTGCCAGCAGCGTAGAGGGAAGTGGTTTAGCGGGCGGGGAGCTGTTTTTT	CASSVEGSGLAGGELFF
NA	12	TRBV18	TRBJ2-3	NA	TGTGCCAGCTCTCCAGGGATAGATACGCAGTATTTT	CASSPGIDTQYF
NA	11	TRBV2	TRBJ1-2	NA	TGTGCCAGCAGTGTCCTCTATGGCTACACCTTC	CASSVLYGYTF
NA	14	TRBV2	TRBJ1-5	NA	TGTGCCAGCAGTGTCGGGGATCCCTATCAGCCCCAGCATTTT	CASSVGDPYQPQHF
NA	16	TRBV19	TRBJ2-5	TRBD1	TGTGCCAGTAGTATCTCAGGACAGGGGGCTCAAGAGACCCAGTACTTC	CASSISGQGAQETQYF
NA	14	TRBV19	TRBJ2-3	TRBD1	TGTGCCAGTAGTATGGGACAGAGCACAGATACGCAGTATTTT	CASSMGQSTDTQYF
few	16	TRBV11-2	TRBJ1-3	NA	TGTGCCAGCAGCTCCCCCTGGACCAGCTCTGGAAACACCATATATTTT	CASSSPWTSSGNTIYF
NA	12	TRBV10-3	TRBJ1-5	NA	TGTGCCATCAGTGGGACAGACCAGCCCCAGCATTTT	CAISGTDQPQHF
NA	15	TRBV7-2	TRBJ2-3	TRBD2	TGTGCCAGCAGCTTCTCCGGGAGGGCTGAAGATACGCAGTATTTT	CASSFSGRAEDTQYF
NA	14	TRBV21-1	TRBJ2-1	NA	TGTGCCAGCAGCACCAAGGGAAACTACAATGAGCAGTTCTTC	CASSTKGNYNEQFF
NA	14	TRBV6-5	TRBJ2-7	NA	TGTGCCAGCAGTAAGGCAGCCACCTCCTACGAGCAGTACTTC	CASSKAATSYEQYF
NA	14	TRBV28	TRBJ1-2	TRBD1	TGTGCCAGCAGCCCCACAGGGGGCTTCTATGGCTACACCTTC	CASSPTGGFYGYTF
NA	17	TRBV7-2	TRBJ2-7	NA	TGTGCCAGCAGCTTAGAGGGATGGGGGTTAGGCTCCTACGAGCAGTACTTC	CASSLEGWGLGSYEQYF
NA	15	TRBV6-1	TRBJ2-3	TRBD2	TGTGCCAGCAGTGTCCAGACTAGCGGGAGAAATACGCAGTATTTT	CASSVQTSGRNTQYF